One and the same sample provided the 28 T cell receptor beta chains below, sequenced in a study of Tregs in tolerant kidney transplant recipients. Mixed chimerism was transient after nonmyeloablative marrow transplants from related graft donors. Profiling relied on immunoSEQ multiplex PCR, and the TCRdb table lists in-frame clones only, not all of them. The data hold approximately 50,000 clones, with around 90% observed a single time. The source was CD8+ T cells from blood (PBMCs), collected 24 months after the transplant. The receptors were sampled from a human patient who received a combined kidney and bone marrow transplant. Among the T cells, some may be from the graft donor.

This chain links TRBV7-2 with TRBJ2-7, with 8 bases aligning to TRBD1. In germline, CDR1 is SGHTA, CDR2 FQGNSA. Trimming at V came to 1 base and at J to 0 bases, leaving 2 bases not matched to a gene. The CDR3 has 15 amino acids. CDR3 residues: CASSLVGTGSYEQYF. The CDR3 coding sequence is TGTGCCAGCAGCTTAGTCGGGACAGGCTCCTACGAGCAGTACTTC.

Only one count was recorded for this clone. The CDR3 DNA reads TGTGCCAGTAGTATTTATGGGGTAGCGGGGAATGAGCAGTTCTTC. The encoded protein is CASSIYGVAGNEQFF. The J gene is TRBJ2-1, the V gene TRBV19, with 8 bases matching TRBD2. The CDR3 sequence is 15 residues long. The germline V gene encodes CDR1 LNHDA and CDR2 SQIVND (reference sequence). Trimming cost V 3 bases and J 7 bases; bases outside gene matches: 8.

The chain recombines TRBV7-6 with TRBJ2-3, with 8 positions matching TRBD2. After removal of 5 bases from V and 5 bases from J, the junction contained 9 bases not matched to a gene. Germline assignment: CDR1 SGHVS and CDR2 FNYEAQ. The CDR3 has 15 residues. The CDR3 DNA follows: TGTGCCAGCAGCCTAACGGGAGGGATGGGAGATACGCAGTATTTT. As protein: CASSLTGGMGDTQYF.

This chain links TRBV5-4 with TRBJ1-1; possible D gene TRBD1, 5 bases. Germline values: CDR1 SGHNT, CDR2 YYREEE (reference sequence). This CDR3 has 12 residues. V was shortened by 3 bases and J by 9 bases, with 12 bases between the two germline ends. The CDR3 region has the DNA TGTGCCAGCAGCTCAGGGAAACTTAAAGCTTTCTTT. Encoded protein: CASSSGKLKAFF.

The rearrangement links TRBV5-6 to TRBJ1-6; 7 bases match TRBD1. The CDR3 spans 14 residues. The germline CDR1 and CDR2 sequences are SGHDT and YYEEEE. V lost 4 bases and J lost 14; bases outside the gene matches: 12. In DNA, the CDR3 is TGTGCCAGCAGCCCGGGACAGTCCTTGGCGGCCCTCCACTTT. Translating it yields CASSPGQSLAALHF.

The rearrangement uses TRBV2 and TRBJ2-3; a possible D gene is TRBD1 (5 bases). This CDR3 comprises 16 residues. The V end lost 3 bases, the J end lost 2 bases, and 15 bases lay between the germline ends. Germline CDR1 is SNHLY and CDR2 is FYNNEI. CDR3 region: CASSDPTEANTDTQYF. Written as DNA, the CDR3 is TGTGCCAGCAGTGACCCGACAGAAGCTAACACAGATACGCAGTATTTT.

V usage is TRBV15 and J usage is TRBJ2-7, with a tentative D call TRBD1 (5 bases). V shed 3 bases and J shed 4 bases, with 13 bases lying between them. This CDR3 spans 14 amino acids. Germline V gene sequence: CDR1 LNHNV, CDR2 YYDKDF (reference sequence). The CDR3 sequence is CATSRLTETYEQYF. DNA for the CDR3: TGTGCCACCAGCAGGCTGACAGAGACGTACGAGCAGTACTTC.

The chain couples TRBV27 to TRBJ1-2; 9 nucleotides line up with TRBD1. CDR1 and CDR2 (germline): MNHEY, SMNVEV (reference sequence). J was trimmed by 6 bases and V by 6 bases; bases with no gene match: 17. The CDR3 runs 17 residues. Written as DNA, the CDR3 is TGTGCCAGCAGCGTAATCAGTCCAACGGACAGGGGAGATGGCTACACCTTC. Translating it yields CASSVISPTDRGDGYTF.

J is TRBJ2-7 and V is TRBV5-6; 8 nucleotides align to TRBD2. Trimming took 6 bases from V and 5 from J; bases not matched to a gene: 10. The germline V gene encodes CDR1 SGHDT and CDR2 YYEEEE. This CDR3 region has 14 residues. The chain's CDR3 is CASTTGTRIHEQYF. CDR3 nucleotides: TGTGCCAGCACCACCGGGACTAGAATCCACGAGCAGTACTTC.

The V call is TRBV11-2, the J call TRBJ2-3; D not certain. The CDR3 loop spans 13 amino acids. Trimming removed 4 bases from V and 5 bases from J, with 10 bases in between. Germline V CDR1 and CDR2: SGHAT, FQNNGV. Here the CDR3 DNA reads TGTGCCAGCAGCTCGTGGCCAAAAGATACGCAGTATTTT. Protein: CASSSWPKDTQYF.

The rearrangement links TRBV7-6 to TRBJ1-5; D is unresolved. Trimming removed 5 bases at V and 4 bases at J, with 6 bases between. The germline gives CDR1 SGHVS, CDR2 FNYEAQ. The CDR3 loop spans 12 amino acids. Written as DNA, the CDR3 is TGTGCCAGCAGCCAACAAAATCAGCCCCAGCATTTT. Translated, it gives CASSQQNQPQHF. The full variable domain, with the rest looked up from reference TRBV7-6 and TRBJ1-5, is GAGVSQSPRYKVTKRGQDVALRCDPISGHVSLYWYRQALGQGPEFLTYFNYEAQQDKSGLPNDRFSAERPEGSISTLTIQRTEQRDSAMYRCASSQQNQPQHFGDGTRLSIL.

This chain connects TRBV28 to TRBJ2-1; D gene unclear. The CDR3 extends over 15 amino acids. V lost 3 bases, J lost 3 bases, and 12 bases lay in between. CDR1 is MDHEN and CDR2 is SYDVKM in the germline V gene. The CDR3 region is CASSLTHLFYNEQFF. CDR3 nucleotide sequence: TGTGCCAGCAGTTTGACACATTTATTCTACAATGAGCAGTTCTTC. The full variable domain, in which reference TRBV28 and TRBJ2-1 provide the parts outside the CDR3, is DVKVTQSSRYLVKRTGEKVFLECVQDMDHENMFWYRQDPGLGLRLIYFSYDVKMKEKGDIPEGYSVSREKKERFSLILESASTNQTSMYLCASSLTHLFYNEQFFGPGTRLTVL.

This clone was found once. The gene calls are TRBV4-1 and TRBJ2-1; D perhaps matches TRBD1 (6 bases). The CDR3 contains 13 residues. Between the trimmed V and J ends, which lost 1 base and 9 bases, there was a span of 10 bases. Germline CDR1 and CDR2: MGHRA and YSYEKL. This CDR3 reads CASSQVGAGEQFF. The CDR3 nucleotides are TGCGCCAGCAGCCAAGTGGGGGCGGGTGAGCAGTTCTTC.

The chain is built from TRBV4-3 and TRBJ2-4; the D gene is possibly TRBD2 (7 bases). Germline CDR1 LGHNA, CDR2 YSLEER. The CDR3 loop spans 19 amino acids. V was clipped by 2 bases and J by 0 bases, with 20 bases between them. The CDR3 spells CASSQNVGGTPQAKNIQYF. CDR3 coding DNA: TGCGCCAGCAGCCAAAATGTCGGGGGGACACCACAAGCCAAAAACATTCAGTACTTC.

In its sample, this clone was seen once. The chain recombines TRBV27 with TRBJ2-5; 9 nucleotides line up with TRBD1. CDR3 length: 18 residues. The ends lost 0 bases at V and 5 bases at J; junction bases unmatched: 13. Germline V gives CDR1 MNHEY, CDR2 SMNVEV (reference sequence). The CDR3: CASSLSAPGQGNSETQYF. CDR3 coding DNA: TGTGCCAGCAGTTTATCTGCGCCGGGACAGGGAAATTCGGAGACCCAGTACTTC.

This clone was picked up one time. The chain uses TRBV19 and TRBJ2-3, with a possible D match to TRBD2 (5 bases). V was pared by 3 bases and J by 4 bases, with 14 bases between. CDR3 length: 15 residues. The germline gives CDR1 LNHDA, CDR2 SQIVND (reference sequence). The CDR3 sequence: CASSILVSGSDTQYF. CDR3 coding DNA: TGTGCCAGTAGTATTCTAGTTTCGGGATCAGATACGCAGTATTTT. Filled out from reference TRBV19 and TRBJ2-3, the complete variable domain reads DGGITQSPKYLFRKEGQNVTLSCEQNLNHDAMYWYRQDPGQGLRLIYYSQIVNDFQKGDIAEGYSVSREKKESFPLTVTSAQKNPTAFYLCASSILVSGSDTQYFGPGTRLTVL.

The gene calls are TRBV6-5 and TRBJ2-2, with TRBD2 matching over 9 bases. This CDR3 contains 15 residues. V shed 2 bases, J shed 7 bases, and the junction held 5 bases outside the gene matches. Germline V gives CDR1 MNHEY, CDR2 SVGAGI. Here the CDR3 reads CASSYQGLAVGELFF. The DNA of the CDR3 is TGTGCCAGCAGTTACCAGGGACTAGCTGTCGGGGAGCTGTTTTTT.

A few counts support this clone. The sample has other DNA sequences that encode this CDR3 too. The rearrangement links TRBV19 to TRBJ1-6; the match to TRBD1 covers 7 bases. Unmatched junction bases numbered 6, after V lost 5 bases and J lost 8 bases. Germline lookup yields CDR1 LNHDA and CDR2 SQIVND (reference sequence). The CDR3 is 14 residues long. CDR3 protein: CASSARTGYSPLHF. CDR3 DNA: TGTGCCAGTAGTGCTCGGACAGGATATTCACCCCTCCACTTT. The full variable domain, rest sourced from reference TRBV19 and TRBJ1-6, is DGGITQSPKYLFRKEGQNVTLSCEQNLNHDAMYWYRQDPGQGLRLIYYSQIVNDFQKGDIAEGYSVSREKKESFPLTVTSAQKNPTAFYLCASSARTGYSPLHFGNGTRLTVT.

The chain carries TRBV9 and TRBJ2-5, with D uncertain. The V and J ends lost 4 bases and 2 bases respectively, with 6 bases between them. The CDR3 contains 12 residues. In germline, CDR1 is SGDLS, CDR2 YYNGEE. CDR3 in amino acids: CASSPTQETQYF. The CDR3 nucleotides are TGTGCCAGCAGCCCAACTCAAGAGACCCAGTACTTC. The whole variable domain, filled in from reference TRBV9 and TRBJ2-5, reads DSGVTQTPKHLITATGQRVTLRCSPRSGDLSVYWYQQSLDQGLQFLIQYYNGEERAKGNILERFSAQQFPDLHSELNLSSLELGDSALYFCASSPTQETQYFGPGTRLLVL.

DNA of the CDR3: TGTGCCAGTAGCGTTTCTAGCGGAGCCTACGAGCAGTACTTC. Its protein is CASSVSSGAYEQYF. The chain combines TRBV19 with TRBJ2-7, with TRBD2 matching over 7 bases. Germline V lookup: CDR1 LNHDA, CDR2 SQIVND (reference sequence). This CDR3 is built from 14 residues. V gave up 6 bases and J gave up 2 bases; unmatched junction bases: 7.

The chain carries TRBV7-2 and TRBJ2-5; 10 nucleotides line up with TRBD2. Matching the DNA end better, TRBJ2-7 makes the J call doubtful. Germline V gives CDR1 SGHTA, CDR2 FQGNSA. This CDR3 spans 16 amino acids. This CDR3 reads CASSLGPGLANYEQYF. As DNA, the CDR3 is TGTGCCAGCAGCTTAGGACCGGGACTAGCGAACTACGAGCAGTACTTC.

CDR3 sequence reads: CASSPGHEETQYF. CDR3 nucleotide sequence: TGTGCCAGCAGCCCGGGACACGAAGAGACCCAGTACTTC. The genes are TRBV5-4 and TRBJ2-5, with D possibly matching TRBD1 (6 bases). In germline, CDR1 is SGHNT, CDR2 YYREEE (reference sequence). This CDR3 region has 13 residues. V was trimmed by 4 bases and J by 3 bases, leaving 10 bases between them.

The rearrangement joins TRBV27 to TRBJ2-5; tentative D call: TRBD2 (6 bases). The length of the CDR3 is 16 residues. Trimming took 6 bases from V and 5 from J, leaving 22 bases between them. Germline V gene sequence: CDR1 MNHEY, CDR2 SMNVEV (reference sequence). The CDR3 region is CASRGPGLEAGETQYF. CDR3 DNA sequence: TGTGCCAGCAGAGGACCGGGCCTAGAGGCGGGGGAGACCCAGTACTTC.

The V and J genes are TRBV9 and TRBJ2-2, with 9 bases aligning to TRBD1. V was clipped by 8 bases and J by 5 bases; unmatched bases: 7. Germline CDR1 SGDLS, CDR2 YYNGEE. The CDR3 loop spans 14 amino acids. CDR3 nucleotide sequence: TGTGCCAGTACCACAGGGGGCGCTACCGGGGAGCTGTTTTTT. Encoded protein: CASTTGGATGELFF.

This clone has just one count. The chain combines TRBV9 with TRBJ2-4, with 10 bases matching TRBD2. There are 16 residues in the CDR3. Trimming at V came to 3 bases and at J to 1 base, leaving 4 bases not matched to a gene. Germline-derived CDR1 and CDR2 are SGDLS and YYNGEE. The CDR3 sequence: CASSAGTSEAKNIQYF. As DNA, the CDR3 is TGTGCCAGCAGCGCCGGGACTAGCGAGGCCAAAAACATTCAGTACTTC.

This chain uses TRBV5-1 with TRBJ2-5, with 7 positions matching TRBD1. Germline values: CDR1 SGHRS, CDR2 YFSETQ. The CDR3 is made up of 14 amino acids. The trim removed 3 bases at V and 4 bases at J, leaving 6 bases unmatched. In DNA form, the CDR3 reads TGCGCCAGCAGCTCCCGACAGGGCAGAGAGACCCAGTACTTC. Its translation is CASSSRQGRETQYF.

Here the CDR3 reads CASSPTGVEQYF. In DNA form, the CDR3 reads TGTGCCAGCAGCCCCACAGGGGTCGAGCAGTACTTC. The V gene is TRBV7-9, the J gene TRBJ2-7, with 7 positions matching TRBD1. The CDR3 covers 12 residues. Germline CDR1 reads SEHNR; CDR2 reads FQNEAQ (reference sequence). The junction had 4 bases not matched to a gene; V was cut back by 5 bases and J by 6 bases.

The V and J genes are TRBV9 and TRBJ2-1; 13 bases are shared with TRBD2. Trimming took 5 bases from V and 9 from J; bases not matched to a gene: 14. Germline CDR1 and CDR2: SGDLS and YYNGEE. There are 17 residues in the CDR3. Here the CDR3 DNA reads TGTGCCAGCAGTAGTACTAGCGGGGGGGGCCCGTTATTTGAGCAGTTCTTC. Protein product: CASSSTSGGGPLFEQFF.